This T cell receptor beta chain derives from a study of T cell changes during pregnancy in multiple sclerosis. Trimming cost V 3 bases and J 5 bases; bases outside gene matches: 7. Germline CDR1 reads SGDLS; CDR2 reads YYNGEE. This CDR3 has 15 residues. This clone is deemed medium-sized. The data were produced by immunoSEQ multiplex PCR, yet TCRdb's version contains in-frame clones alone and is incomplete. Of roughly 27,000 clones in the sample, about 88% were seen once. The sequence was collected from a female donor with multiple sclerosis, enrolled in a pregnancy study. Sequencing used CD8+ T cells from peripheral blood mononuclear cells, obtained in the second trimester of pregnancy. The gene calls are TRBV9 and TRBJ2-5; 10 bases agree with TRBD2. DNA of the CDR3: TGTGCCAGCAGCGCCTTTAGCGGGGGGAGGGAGACCCAGTACTTC. Translated: CASSAFSGGRETQYF.